The 7 T cell receptor beta chains below were found in one sample sequenced in a study of T cell responses to AZD1222 COVID-19 vaccine. Sequencing was performed with immunoSEQ multiplex PCR; in TCRdb, only in-frame clones are kept and a portion is missing. Among tens of thousands of clones, approximately 80% were seen once, and the ten largest hold less than 25%. Sample: peripheral blood, taken on day 0 of AZD1222 vaccination. The receptors here all came from an adult in good health.

The chain uses TRBV11-2 and TRBJ2-7; D may match TRBD1 or TRBD2 (5 bases each). The germline V and J ends were trimmed by 1 base and 0 bases, with 7 bases remaining between them. CDR1 and CDR2 (germline): SGHAT, FQNNGV. The CDR3 length is 14 residues. DNA for the CDR3: TGTGCCAGCAGCTTAGGTGGGACCTCCTACGAGCAGTACTTC. Residues: CASSLGGTSYEQYF.

V gene TRBV29-1 combines with J gene TRBJ1-1; D ambiguous. Germline V gives CDR1 SQVTM, CDR2 ANQGSEA. V was clipped by 0 bases and J by 8 bases, with 7 bases between them. CDR3 length equals 11 residues. The CDR3 bases are TGCAGCGTTGAAGAGAAAAGAGAAGCTTTCTTT. It is translated as CSVEEKREAFF.

This chain uses TRBV18 with TRBJ1-6; D is uncertain. This CDR3 is built from 14 residues. V was trimmed by 3 bases and J by 7 bases, leaving 10 bases between them. Per the germline V gene, CDR1 is KGHSH and CDR2 is LQKENI. CDR3 residues: CASSPGGQNSPLHF. CDR3 nucleotide sequence: TGTGCCAGCTCACCTGGAGGGCAAAATTCACCCCTCCACTTT. The full variable domain, its missing parts supplied by reference TRBV18 and TRBJ1-6, is NAGVMQNPRHLVRRRGQEARLRCSPMKGHSHVYWYRQLPEEGLKFMVYLQKENIIDESGMPKERFSAEFPKEGPSILRIQQVVRGDSAAYFCASSPGGQNSPLHFGNGTRLTVT.

The chain carries TRBV27 and TRBJ2-1; 8 bases are a match to TRBD2. After removal of 6 bases from V and 8 bases from J, the junction contained 15 bases not matched to a gene. Germline lookup yields CDR1 MNHEY and CDR2 SMNVEV (reference sequence). The CDR3 spans 16 residues. CDR3 residues: CASRLNSGAFNDEQFF. CDR3 sequence (DNA): TGTGCCAGCAGACTTAATAGCGGGGCCTTTAATGATGAGCAGTTCTTC.

This rearrangement joins TRBV18 to TRBJ2-7, with D maybe TRBD2 (5 bases). The CDR3 covers 16 residues. With 5 bases removed from V and 3 bases from J, the gap between germline ends came to 20 bases. CDR1 KGHSH and CDR2 LQKENI come from the germline V gene. The chain's CDR3 is CASSASRTATFYEQYF. The CDR3 DNA follows: TGTGCCAGCTCAGCATCCAGGACTGCAACCTTCTACGAGCAGTACTTC.

V is TRBV7-2 and J is TRBJ2-2, with 7 bases that match TRBD2. The V gene's germline CDR1 is SGHTA and CDR2 FQGNSA. V shed 3 bases, J shed 5 bases, and the junction held 6 bases outside the gene matches. This CDR3 region has 15 residues. CDR3 residues: CASSFTGGRTGELFF. CDR3 bases: TGTGCCAGCAGCTTTACGGGAGGCCGGACCGGGGAGCTGTTTTTT.

The J gene is TRBJ2-1, the V gene TRBV7-9; 7 nucleotides agree with TRBD2. Germline CDR1 and CDR2: SEHNR and FQNEAQ (reference sequence). V shed 7 bases and J 0 bases; nucleotides not matched to a gene: 6. The CDR3 covers 15 residues. The CDR3 is CASTPSGGSYNEQFF. The CDR3 nucleotides read TGTGCCAGCACCCCTAGCGGCGGCTCCTACAATGAGCAGTTCTTC. Full variable domain (remainder filled in from reference TRBV7-9 and TRBJ2-1): DTGVSQNPRHKITKRGQNVTFRCDPISEHNRLYWYRQTLGQGPEFLTYFQNEAQLEKSRLLSDRFSAERPKGSFSTLEIQRTEQGDSAMYLCASTPSGGSYNEQFFGPGTRLTVL.